The 4 T cell receptor beta chains given below trace back to one sample, sequenced in a study of shared clonotypes between healthy human individuals. Produced via immunoSEQ multiplex PCR; TCRdb's table is partial and in-frame only. The profile shows 2,500,000 or so clones, about 92% of them singletons. The sample consisted of naive CD4+ T cells sorted from blood. The subset here: CD45RA+ positively selected. These receptors all stem from a man aged 18 to 30 in good health.

The V gene is TRBV10-3, the J gene TRBJ2-7, with TRBD2 identical over 7 bases. Germline V lookup: CDR1 ENHRY, CDR2 SYGVKD. V lost 2 bases and J lost 2; bases outside the gene matches: 9. The length of the CDR3 is 16 residues. The CDR3 is CAISEDGLAGPYEQYF. The CDR3 bases are TGTGCCATCAGTGAGGATGGGTTAGCGGGCCCCTACGAGCAGTACTTC.

The V and J genes are TRBV19 and TRBJ2-1; D uncertain. V shed 5 bases and J shed 2 bases, with 7 bases lying between them. Germline assignment: CDR1 LNHDA and CDR2 SQIVND (reference sequence). There are 13 residues in the CDR3. The CDR3 spells CASSPRTYNEQFF. CDR3 sequence (DNA): TGTGCCAGTAGTCCCCGGACCTACAATGAGCAGTTCTTC. Variable domain in full (rest from reference TRBV19 and TRBJ2-1): DGGITQSPKYLFRKEGQNVTLSCEQNLNHDAMYWYRQDPGQGLRLIYYSQIVNDFQKGDIAEGYSVSREKKESFPLTVTSAQKNPTAFYLCASSPRTYNEQFFGPGTRLTVL.

The chain links TRBV7-2 to TRBJ2-5; 7 nucleotides align to TRBD2. CDR3 size: 15 residues. Germline V gene data show CDR1 as SGHTA and CDR2 as FQGNSA. The V gene end was trimmed by 3 bases and the J gene end by 3 bases; junction bases not matched to a gene: 7. The CDR3 sequence is CASSFVSSGKETQYF. CDR3 sequence (DNA): TGTGCCAGCAGCTTCGTGTCTAGCGGTAAAGAGACCCAGTACTTC.

As to this clone: The identical CDR3 is also encoded by other nucleotide sequences in the sample. The rearrangement links TRBV2 to TRBJ1-2; D is ambiguous. V lost 3 bases and J 5 bases, leaving 7 bases between the germline ends. The CDR3 spans 12 residues. In germline, CDR1 is SNHLY, CDR2 FYNNEI. CDR3 loop: CASSEARYGYTF. CDR3 sequence (DNA): TGTGCCAGCAGTGAGGCGAGATATGGCTACACCTTC. The variable domain in full, with the rest retrieved from reference TRBV2 and TRBJ1-2, is EPEVTQTPSHQVTQMGQEVILRCVPISNHLYFYWYRQILGQKVEFLVSFYNNEISEKSEIFDDQFSVERPDGSNFTLKIRSTKLEDSAMYFCASSEARYGYTFGSGTRLTVV.